The clone carrying this TCR beta chain turned up a few times. Its antigen is not known. This record comes from a study of post-analysis software for immune sequencing data. Study overall: The courses of disease that were included comprised relapsing-remitting, secondary progressive and progressive-relapsing multiple sclerosis. Regarding the study as a whole: The authors found that F measure strongly co-clustered same-batch samples. There was significantly lower normalized Chao1 diversity in multiple sclerosis patients than in controls. About five TRBV segments, including TRBV5-6, TRBV5-1 and TRBV20-1, were more frequent in patients than controls.

The J segment lost 5 bases and the V segment lost 9 bases, leaving 14 bases of the junction unmatched. The CDR3 consists of 18 residues. Prepared libraries of TCR beta cDNA carried unique molecular identifiers. Some 540,000 cDNA molecules were obtained from approximately 0.91 to 9.4 million T cells. TCRdb recomputed calls from the PCR reads with MiXCR, one row per CDR3 protein. This sample has over 300,000 distinct CDR3 sequences, with around 33% found just once. The clonotype was recovered from a girl between 5 and 17 years old with multiple sclerosis. The sequenced sample was blood. The chain has TRBV12-3 or TRBV12-4 and TRBJ2-1, with 15 bases fitting TRBD2. CDR3: CASKTGLAGGPGNNEQFF. DNA of the CDR3: TGTGCCAGTAAAACGGGACTAGCGGGGGGCCCGGGTAACAATGAGCAGTTCTTC.